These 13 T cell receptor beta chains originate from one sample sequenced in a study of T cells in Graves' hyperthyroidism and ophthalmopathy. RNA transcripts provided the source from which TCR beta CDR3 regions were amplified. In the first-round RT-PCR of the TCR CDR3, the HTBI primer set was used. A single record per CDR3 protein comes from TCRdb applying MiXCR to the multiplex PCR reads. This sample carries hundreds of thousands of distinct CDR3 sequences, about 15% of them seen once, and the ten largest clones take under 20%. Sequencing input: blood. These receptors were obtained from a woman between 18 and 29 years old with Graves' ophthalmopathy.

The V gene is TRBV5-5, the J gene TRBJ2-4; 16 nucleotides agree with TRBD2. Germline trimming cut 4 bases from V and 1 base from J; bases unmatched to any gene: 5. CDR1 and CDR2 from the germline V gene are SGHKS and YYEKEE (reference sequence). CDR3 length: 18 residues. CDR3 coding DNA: TGTGCCAGCAGCCCGGGACTAGCGGGGGGGCACGCCAAAAACATTCAGTACTTC. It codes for CASSPGLAGGHAKNIQYF.

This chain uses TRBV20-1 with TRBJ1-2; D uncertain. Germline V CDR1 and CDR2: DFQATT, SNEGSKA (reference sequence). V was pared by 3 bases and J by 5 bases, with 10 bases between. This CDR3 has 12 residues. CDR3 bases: TGCAGTGCTAGCGCCGGGGTTTATGGCTACACCTTC. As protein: CSASAGVYGYTF.

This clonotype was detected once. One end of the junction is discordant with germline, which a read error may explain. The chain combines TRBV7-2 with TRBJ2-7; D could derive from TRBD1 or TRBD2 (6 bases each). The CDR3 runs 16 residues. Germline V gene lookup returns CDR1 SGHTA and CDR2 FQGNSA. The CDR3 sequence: CASSSGMGGLSYEQYF. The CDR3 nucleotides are TGCGCCAGCAGCTCCGGAATGGGGGGCCTCTCCTACGAGCAGTACTTC.

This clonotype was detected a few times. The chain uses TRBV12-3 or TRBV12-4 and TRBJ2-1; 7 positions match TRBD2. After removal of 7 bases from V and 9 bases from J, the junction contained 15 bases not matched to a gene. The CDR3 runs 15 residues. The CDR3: CASTDRDYYLGEQFF. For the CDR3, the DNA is TGTGCCAGCACCGACCGGGACTACTACCTGGGTGAGCAGTTCTTC.

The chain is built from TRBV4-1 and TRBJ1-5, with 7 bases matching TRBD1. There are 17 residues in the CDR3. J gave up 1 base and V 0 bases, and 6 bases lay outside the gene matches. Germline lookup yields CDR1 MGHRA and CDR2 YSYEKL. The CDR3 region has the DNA TGCGCCAGCAGCCAAGATAAGGGGACAGTGAGCAATCAGCCCCAGCATTTT. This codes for CASSQDKGTVSNQPQHF.

In DNA form, the CDR3 reads TGTGCCAGCAGCCAAGCCGGGGACGGCGGGGGCTACACCTTC. Translated, it gives CASSQAGDGGGYTF. The chain uses TRBV3-1 and TRBJ1-2, with D perhaps matching TRBD1 (5 bases). CDR1 and CDR2 (germline): LGHDT, YNNKEL (reference sequence). The CDR3 has 14 amino acids. Trimming shortened V by 1 base and J by 8 bases, and 14 bases separated the two germline ends. The full variable domain, its missing parts supplied by reference TRBV3-1 and TRBJ1-2, is DTAVSQTPKYLVTQMGNDKSIKCEQNLGHDTMYWYKQDSKKFLKIMFSYNNKELIINETVPNRFSPKSPDKAHLNLHINSLELGDSAVYFCASSQAGDGGGYTFGSGTRLTVV.

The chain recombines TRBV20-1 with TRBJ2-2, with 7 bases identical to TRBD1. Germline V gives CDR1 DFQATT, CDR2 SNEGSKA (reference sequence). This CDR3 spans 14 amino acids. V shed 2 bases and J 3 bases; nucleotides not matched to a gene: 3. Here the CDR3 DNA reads TGCAGTGCTAGACAGGGGGTATACACCGGGGAGCTGTTTTTT. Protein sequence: CSARQGVYTGELFF.

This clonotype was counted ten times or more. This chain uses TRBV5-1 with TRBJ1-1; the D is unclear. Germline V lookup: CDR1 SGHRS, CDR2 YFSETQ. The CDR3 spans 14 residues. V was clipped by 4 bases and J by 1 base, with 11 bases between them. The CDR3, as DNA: TGCGCCAGCAGCCCGGATGGGGAGAACACTGAAGCTTTCTTT. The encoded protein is CASSPDGENTEAFF. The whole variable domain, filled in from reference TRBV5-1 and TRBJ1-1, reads KAGVTQTPRYLIKTRGQQVTLSCSPISGHRSVSWYQQTPGQGLQFLFEYFSETQRNKGNFPGRFSGRQFSNSRSEMNVSTLELGDSALYLCASSPDGENTEAFFGQGTRLTVV.

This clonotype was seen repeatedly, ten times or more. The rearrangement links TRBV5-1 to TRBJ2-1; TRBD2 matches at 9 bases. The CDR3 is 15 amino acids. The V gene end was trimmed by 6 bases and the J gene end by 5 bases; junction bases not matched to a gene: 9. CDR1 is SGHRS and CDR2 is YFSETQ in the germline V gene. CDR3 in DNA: TGCGCCAGCACCGCCCCAGCGGGAGGTAACAATGAGCAGTTCTTC. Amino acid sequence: CASTAPAGGNNEQFF. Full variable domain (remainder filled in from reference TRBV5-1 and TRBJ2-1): KAGVTQTPRYLIKTRGQQVTLSCSPISGHRSVSWYQQTPGQGLQFLFEYFSETQRNKGNFPGRFSGRQFSNSRSEMNVSTLELGDSALYLCASTAPAGGNNEQFFGPGTRLTVL.

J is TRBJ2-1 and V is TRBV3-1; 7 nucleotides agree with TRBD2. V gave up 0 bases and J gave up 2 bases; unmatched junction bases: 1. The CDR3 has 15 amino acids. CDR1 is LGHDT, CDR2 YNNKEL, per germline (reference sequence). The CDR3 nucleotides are TGTGCCAGCAGCCAAGAGACTAGCACCTACAATGAGCAGTTCTTC. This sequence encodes CASSQETSTYNEQFF.

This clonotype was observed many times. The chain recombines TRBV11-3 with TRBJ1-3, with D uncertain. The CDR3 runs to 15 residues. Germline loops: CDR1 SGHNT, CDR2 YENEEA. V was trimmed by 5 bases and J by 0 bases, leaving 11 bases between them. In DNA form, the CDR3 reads TGTGCCAGCAGCGCCTACCGGATCTCTGGAAACACCATATATTTT. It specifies CASSAYRISGNTIYF. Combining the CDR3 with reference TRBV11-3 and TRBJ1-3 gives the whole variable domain EAGVVQSPRYKIIEKKQPVAFWCNPISGHNTLYWYLQNLGQGPELLIRYENEEAVDDSQLPKDRFSAERLKGVDSTLKIQPAELGDSAVYLCASSAYRISGNTIYFGEGSWLTVV.

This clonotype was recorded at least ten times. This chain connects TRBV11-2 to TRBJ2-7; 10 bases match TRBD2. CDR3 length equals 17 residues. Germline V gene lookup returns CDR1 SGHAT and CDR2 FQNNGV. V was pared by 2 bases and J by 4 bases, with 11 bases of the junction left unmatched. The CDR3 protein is CASSLTWKLAGAYEQYF. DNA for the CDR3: TGTGCCAGCAGCTTAACCTGGAAGCTAGCGGGGGCTTACGAGCAGTACTTC. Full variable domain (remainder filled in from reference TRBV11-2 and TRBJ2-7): EAGVAQSPRYKIIEKRQSVAFWCNPISGHATLYWYQQILGQGPKLLIQFQNNGVVDDSQLPKDRFSAERLKGVDSTLKIQPAKLEDSAVYLCASSLTWKLAGAYEQYFGPGTRLTVT.

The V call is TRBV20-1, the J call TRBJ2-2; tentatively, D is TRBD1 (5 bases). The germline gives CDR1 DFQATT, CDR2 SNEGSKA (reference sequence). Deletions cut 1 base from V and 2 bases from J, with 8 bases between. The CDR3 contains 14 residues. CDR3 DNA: TGCAGTGCTAGAGTTGGGGCCAACACCGGGGAGCTGTTTTTT. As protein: CSARVGANTGELFF.